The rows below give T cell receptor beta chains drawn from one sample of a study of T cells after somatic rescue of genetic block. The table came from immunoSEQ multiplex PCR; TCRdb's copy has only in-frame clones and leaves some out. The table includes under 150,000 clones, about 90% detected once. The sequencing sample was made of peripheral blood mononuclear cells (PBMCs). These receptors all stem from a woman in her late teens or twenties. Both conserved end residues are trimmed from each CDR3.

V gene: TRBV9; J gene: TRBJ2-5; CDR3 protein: ASSVAGGVQETQY
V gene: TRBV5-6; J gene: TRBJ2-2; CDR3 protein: ASRKRGREAGELF
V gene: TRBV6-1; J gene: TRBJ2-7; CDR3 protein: ASRDRWNPYEQY
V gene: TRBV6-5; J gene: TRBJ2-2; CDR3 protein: ASSYGGQTNTGELF
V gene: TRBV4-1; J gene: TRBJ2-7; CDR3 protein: ASSQAGTVYEQY
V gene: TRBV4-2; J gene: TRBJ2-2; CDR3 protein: ASSQGLGAGTGELF
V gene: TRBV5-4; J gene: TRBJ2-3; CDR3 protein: ASSGPGGSDTQY
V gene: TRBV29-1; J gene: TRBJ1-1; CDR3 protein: SVAKGRRSEAF
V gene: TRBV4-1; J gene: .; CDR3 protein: ASSPRRGFLEQY
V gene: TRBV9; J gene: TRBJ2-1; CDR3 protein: ASSTDVFGGPGNEQF
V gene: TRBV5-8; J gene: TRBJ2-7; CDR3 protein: ASSLRQVNSYEQY
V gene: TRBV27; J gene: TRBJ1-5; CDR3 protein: ASSSLGEGQPQH
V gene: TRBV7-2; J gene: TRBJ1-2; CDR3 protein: ASSTRGGVVRFNYGYT
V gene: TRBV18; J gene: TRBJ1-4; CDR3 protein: ASSPGQGNEKLF
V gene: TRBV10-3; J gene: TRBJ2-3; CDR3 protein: ATLDENTDTQY